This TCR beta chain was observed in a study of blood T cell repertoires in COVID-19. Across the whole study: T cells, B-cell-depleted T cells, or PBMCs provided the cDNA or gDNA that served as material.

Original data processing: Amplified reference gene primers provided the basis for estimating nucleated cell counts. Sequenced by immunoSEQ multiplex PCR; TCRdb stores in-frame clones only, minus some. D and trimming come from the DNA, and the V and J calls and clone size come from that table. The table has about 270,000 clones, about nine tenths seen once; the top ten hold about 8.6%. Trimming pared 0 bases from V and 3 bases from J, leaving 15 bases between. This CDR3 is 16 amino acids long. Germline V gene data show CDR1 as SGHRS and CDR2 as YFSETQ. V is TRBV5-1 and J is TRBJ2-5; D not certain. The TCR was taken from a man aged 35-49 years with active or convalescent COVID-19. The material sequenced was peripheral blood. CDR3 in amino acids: CASSLATDYLKETQYF. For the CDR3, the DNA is TGCGCCAGCAGCTTGGCAACAGATTACCTAAAAGAGACCCAGTACTTC.